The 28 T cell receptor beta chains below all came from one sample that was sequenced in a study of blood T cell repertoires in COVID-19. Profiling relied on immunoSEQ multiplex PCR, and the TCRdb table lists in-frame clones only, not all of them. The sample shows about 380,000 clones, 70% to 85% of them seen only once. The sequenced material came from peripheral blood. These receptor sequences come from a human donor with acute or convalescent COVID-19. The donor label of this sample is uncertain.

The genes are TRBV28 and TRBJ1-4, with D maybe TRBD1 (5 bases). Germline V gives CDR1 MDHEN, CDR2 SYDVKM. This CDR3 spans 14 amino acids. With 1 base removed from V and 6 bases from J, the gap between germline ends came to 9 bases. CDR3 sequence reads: CASSLSGLDEKLFF. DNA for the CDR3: TGTGCCAGCAGTTTATCAGGGCTTGATGAAAAACTGTTTTTT.

The CDR3 is CASSVGGLSSYNSPLHF. CDR3 sequence (DNA): TGTGCCAGCAGCGTAGGGGGCCTGAGCTCCTATAATTCACCCCTCCACTTT. J is TRBJ1-6 and V is TRBV9; D is possibly TRBD1 (5 bases). This CDR3 comprises 17 residues. V lost 0 bases and J 0 bases, leaving 10 bases between the germline ends. CDR1 is SGDLS, CDR2 YYNGEE, per germline.

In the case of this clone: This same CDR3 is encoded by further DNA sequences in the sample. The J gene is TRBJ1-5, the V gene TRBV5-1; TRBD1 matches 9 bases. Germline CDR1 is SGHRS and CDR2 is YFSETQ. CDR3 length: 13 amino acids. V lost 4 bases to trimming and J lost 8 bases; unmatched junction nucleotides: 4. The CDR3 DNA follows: TGCGCCAGCAGCCAGGACAGGGGTGAGCCCCAGCATTTT. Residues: CASSQDRGEPQHF.

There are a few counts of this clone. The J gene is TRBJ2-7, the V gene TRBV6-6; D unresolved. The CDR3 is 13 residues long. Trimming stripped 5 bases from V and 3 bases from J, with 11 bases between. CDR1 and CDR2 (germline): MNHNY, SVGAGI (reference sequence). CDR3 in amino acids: CASSGEAYYEQYF. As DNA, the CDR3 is TGTGCCAGCAGTGGCGAGGCCTACTACGAGCAGTACTTC.

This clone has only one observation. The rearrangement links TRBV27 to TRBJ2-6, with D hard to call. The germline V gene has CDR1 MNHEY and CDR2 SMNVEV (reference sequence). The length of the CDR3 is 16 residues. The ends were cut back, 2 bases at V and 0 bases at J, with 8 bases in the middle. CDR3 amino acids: CASSLIGPSGANVLTF. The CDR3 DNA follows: TGTGCCAGCAGTTTAATTGGCCCCTCTGGGGCCAACGTCCTGACTTTC. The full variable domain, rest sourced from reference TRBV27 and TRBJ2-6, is EAQVTQNPRYLITVTGKKLTVTCSQNMNHEYMSWYRQDPGLGLRQIYYSMNVEVTDKGDVPEGYKVSRKEKRNFPLILESPSPNQTSLYFCASSLIGPSGANVLTFGAGSRLTVL.

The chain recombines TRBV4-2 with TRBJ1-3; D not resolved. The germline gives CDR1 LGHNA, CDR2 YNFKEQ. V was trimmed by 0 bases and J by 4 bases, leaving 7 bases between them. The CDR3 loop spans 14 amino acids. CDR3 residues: CASSQEHRGNTIYF. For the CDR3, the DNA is TGTGCCAGCAGCCAAGAACACCGAGGAAACACCATATATTTT.

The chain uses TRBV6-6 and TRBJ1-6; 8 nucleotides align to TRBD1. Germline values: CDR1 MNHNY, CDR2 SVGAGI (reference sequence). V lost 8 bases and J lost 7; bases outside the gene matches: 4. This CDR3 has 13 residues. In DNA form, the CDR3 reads TGTGCCAGCCTGGACAGGGAAAATTCACCCCTCCACTTT. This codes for CASLDRENSPLHF.

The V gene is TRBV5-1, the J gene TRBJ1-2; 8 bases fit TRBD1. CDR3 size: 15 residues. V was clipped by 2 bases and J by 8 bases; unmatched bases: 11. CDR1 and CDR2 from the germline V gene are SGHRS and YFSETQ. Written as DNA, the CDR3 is TGCGCCAGCAGCTTAGGTTACGACAGGGGATACGGCTACACCTTC. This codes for CASSLGYDRGYGYTF.

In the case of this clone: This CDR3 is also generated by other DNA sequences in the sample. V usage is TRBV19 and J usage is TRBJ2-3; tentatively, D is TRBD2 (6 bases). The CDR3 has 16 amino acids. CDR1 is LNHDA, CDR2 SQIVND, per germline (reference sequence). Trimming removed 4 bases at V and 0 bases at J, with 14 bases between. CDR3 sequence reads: CASSKGTASSTDTQYF. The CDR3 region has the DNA TGTGCCAGTAGTAAGGGGACTGCCTCTAGCACAGATACGCAGTATTTT.

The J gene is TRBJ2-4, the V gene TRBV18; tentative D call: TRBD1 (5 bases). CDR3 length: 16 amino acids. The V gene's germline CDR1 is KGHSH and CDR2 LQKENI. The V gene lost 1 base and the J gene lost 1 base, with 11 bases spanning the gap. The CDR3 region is CASSPQGASAKNIQYF. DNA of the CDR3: TGTGCCAGCTCACCACAAGGGGCCTCGGCCAAAAACATTCAGTACTTC.

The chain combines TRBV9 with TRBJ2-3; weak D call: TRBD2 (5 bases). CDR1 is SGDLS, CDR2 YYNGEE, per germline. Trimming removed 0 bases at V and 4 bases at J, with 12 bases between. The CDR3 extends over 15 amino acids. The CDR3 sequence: CASSVGLAAPDTQYF. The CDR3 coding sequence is TGTGCCAGCAGCGTAGGTCTAGCAGCCCCAGATACGCAGTATTTT.

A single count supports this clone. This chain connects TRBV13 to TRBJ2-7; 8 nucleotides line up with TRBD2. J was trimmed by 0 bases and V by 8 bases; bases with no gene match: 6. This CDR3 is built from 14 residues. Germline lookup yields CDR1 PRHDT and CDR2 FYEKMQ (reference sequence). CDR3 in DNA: TGTGCCAGCGGAAAGCGGGGGAGCTCCTACGAGCAGTACTTC. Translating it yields CASGKRGSSYEQYF.

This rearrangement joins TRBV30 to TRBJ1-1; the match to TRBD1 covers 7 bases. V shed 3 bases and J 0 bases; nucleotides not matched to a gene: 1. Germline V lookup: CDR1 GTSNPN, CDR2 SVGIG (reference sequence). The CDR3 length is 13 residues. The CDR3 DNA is TGTGCCTGGAGGGGACAGATGAACACTGAAGCTTTCTTT. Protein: CAWRGQMNTEAFF.

In DNA, the CDR3 is TGTGCCAGCAGCCAGGGCCGACTAGCGGGAATCTACAATGAGCAGTTCTTC. This sequence encodes CASSQGRLAGIYNEQFF. The rearrangement links TRBV3-1 (or the pseudogene TRBV3-2) to TRBJ2-1; 11 bases are a match to TRBD2. The V gene's germline CDR1 is LGHDT and CDR2 YNNKEL (reference sequence). The V and J ends lost 3 bases and 3 bases, in that order; junction bases with no gene match: 7. The CDR3 spans 17 residues.

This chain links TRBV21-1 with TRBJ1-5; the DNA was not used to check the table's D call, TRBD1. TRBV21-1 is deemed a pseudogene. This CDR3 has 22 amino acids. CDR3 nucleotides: TGTGCCAGCAGCAAATTCCCCATGTCGGGGACAGACCTCAAAACCCCGAATCAGCCCCAGCATTTT. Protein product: CASSKFPMSGTDLKTPNQPQHF.

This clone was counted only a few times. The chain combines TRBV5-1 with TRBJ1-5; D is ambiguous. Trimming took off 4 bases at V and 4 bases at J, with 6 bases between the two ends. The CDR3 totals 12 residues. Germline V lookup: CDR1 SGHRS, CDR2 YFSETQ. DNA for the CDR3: TGCGCCAGCAGCCCCGGGAATCAGCCCCAGCATTTT. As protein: CASSPGNQPQHF.

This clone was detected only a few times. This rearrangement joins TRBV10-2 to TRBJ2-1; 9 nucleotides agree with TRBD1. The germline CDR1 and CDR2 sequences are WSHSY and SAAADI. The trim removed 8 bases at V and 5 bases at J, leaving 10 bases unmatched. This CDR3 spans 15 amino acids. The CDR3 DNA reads TGCGCCAGCGGAAAATATGGACAGGGGAACAATGAGCAGTTCTTC. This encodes CASGKYGQGNNEQFF.

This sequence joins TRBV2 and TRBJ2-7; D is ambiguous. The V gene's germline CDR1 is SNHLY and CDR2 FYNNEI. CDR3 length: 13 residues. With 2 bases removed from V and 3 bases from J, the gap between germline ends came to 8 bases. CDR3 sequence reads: CASSETALYEQYF. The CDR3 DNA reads TGTGCCAGCAGTGAAACTGCGCTCTACGAGCAGTACTTC.

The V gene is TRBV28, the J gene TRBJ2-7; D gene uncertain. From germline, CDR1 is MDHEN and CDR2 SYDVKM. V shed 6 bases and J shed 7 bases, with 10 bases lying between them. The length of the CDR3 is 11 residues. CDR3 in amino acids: CASSLTKEQYF. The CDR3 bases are TGTGCCAGCAGCCTGACAAAAGAGCAGTACTTC.

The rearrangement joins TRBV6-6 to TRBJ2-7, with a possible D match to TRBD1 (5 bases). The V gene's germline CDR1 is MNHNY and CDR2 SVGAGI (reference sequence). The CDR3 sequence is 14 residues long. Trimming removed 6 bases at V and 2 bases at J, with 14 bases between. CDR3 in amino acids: CASRIGQGTYEQYF. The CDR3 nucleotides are TGTGCCAGCAGAATTGGGCAGGGCACCTACGAGCAGTACTTC.

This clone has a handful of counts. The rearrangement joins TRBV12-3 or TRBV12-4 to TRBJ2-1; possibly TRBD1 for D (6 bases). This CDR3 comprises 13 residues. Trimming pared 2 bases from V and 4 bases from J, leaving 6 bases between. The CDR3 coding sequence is TGTGCCAGCAGTTTAACAGGGTACAATGAGCAGTTCTTC. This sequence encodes CASSLTGYNEQFF.

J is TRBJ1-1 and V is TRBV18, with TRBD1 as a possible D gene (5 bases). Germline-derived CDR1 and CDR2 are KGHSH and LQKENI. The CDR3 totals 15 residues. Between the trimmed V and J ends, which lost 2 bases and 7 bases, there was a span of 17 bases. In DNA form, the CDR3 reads TGTGCCAGCTCACCAAATTTACACCCGGGGGATGAAGCTTTCTTT. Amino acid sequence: CASSPNLHPGDEAFF.

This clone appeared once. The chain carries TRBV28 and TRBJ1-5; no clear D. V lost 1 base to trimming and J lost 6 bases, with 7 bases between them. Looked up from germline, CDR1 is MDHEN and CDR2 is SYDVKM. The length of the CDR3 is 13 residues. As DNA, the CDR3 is TGTGCCAGCAGTTTATTTCGGGGTCAGCCCCAGCATTTT. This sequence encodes CASSLFRGQPQHF.

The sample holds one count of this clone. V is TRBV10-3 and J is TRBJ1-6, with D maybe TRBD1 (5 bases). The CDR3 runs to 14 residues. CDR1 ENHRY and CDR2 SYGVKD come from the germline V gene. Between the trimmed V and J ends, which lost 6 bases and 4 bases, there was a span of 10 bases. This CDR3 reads CAIRGGGYNSPLHF. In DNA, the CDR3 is TGTGCCATCAGGGGGGGAGGGTATAATTCACCCCTCCACTTT.

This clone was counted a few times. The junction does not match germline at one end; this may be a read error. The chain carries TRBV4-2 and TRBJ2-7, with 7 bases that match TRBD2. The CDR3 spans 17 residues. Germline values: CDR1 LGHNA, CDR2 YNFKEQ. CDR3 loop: CASSQARLTSSSNEQYF. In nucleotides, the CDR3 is TGTGCCAGCAGCCAGGCCCGGCTGACTAGCTCCTCCAACGAGCAGTACTTC.

Written as DNA, the CDR3 is TGTGCCAGTAGAGCAGGCTCCTATAATTCACCCCTCCACTTT. Amino acid sequence: CASRAGSYNSPLHF. The chain couples TRBV19 to TRBJ1-6, with unresolved D. Germline values: CDR1 LNHDA, CDR2 SQIVND (reference sequence). The CDR3 loop spans 14 amino acids. The V gene lost 6 bases and the J gene lost 0 bases, with 6 bases spanning the gap.

This CDR3 reads CASSLFGGAKGYTF. CDR3 DNA sequence: TGTGCCAGCAGTTTATTTGGGGGGGCGAAGGGCTACACCTTC. The chain carries TRBV28 and TRBJ1-2; TRBD1 might be the D (6 bases). This CDR3 contains 14 residues. The germline V gene has CDR1 MDHEN and CDR2 SYDVKM. V lost 1 base to trimming and J lost 8 bases, with 14 bases between them.

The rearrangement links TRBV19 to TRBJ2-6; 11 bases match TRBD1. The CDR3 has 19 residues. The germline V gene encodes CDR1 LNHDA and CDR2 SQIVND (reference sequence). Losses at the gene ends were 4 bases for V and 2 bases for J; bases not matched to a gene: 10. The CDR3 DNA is TGTGCCAGTAGTAGGTTCCATGGACAGGGGGCTGCTGGGGCCAACGTCCTGACTTTC. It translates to CASSRFHGQGAAGANVLTF.